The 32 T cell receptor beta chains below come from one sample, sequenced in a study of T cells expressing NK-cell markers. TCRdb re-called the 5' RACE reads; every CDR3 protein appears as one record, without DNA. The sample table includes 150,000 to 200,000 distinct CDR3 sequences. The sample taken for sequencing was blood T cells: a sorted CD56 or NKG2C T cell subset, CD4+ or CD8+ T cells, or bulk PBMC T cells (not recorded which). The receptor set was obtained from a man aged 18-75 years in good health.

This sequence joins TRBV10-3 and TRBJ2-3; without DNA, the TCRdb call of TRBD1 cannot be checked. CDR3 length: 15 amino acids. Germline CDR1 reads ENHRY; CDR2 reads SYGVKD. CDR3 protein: CAISQHGTGADTQYF.

CDR3 sequence: CSASPQGDSYEQYF. The chain has TRBV20-1 and TRBJ2-7. The CDR3 has 14 residues. Looked up from germline, CDR1 is DFQATT and CDR2 is SNEGSKA (reference sequence).

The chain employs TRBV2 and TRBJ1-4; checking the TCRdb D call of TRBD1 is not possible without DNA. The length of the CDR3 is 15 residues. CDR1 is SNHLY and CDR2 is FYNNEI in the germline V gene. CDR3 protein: CASSVGTATNEKLFF. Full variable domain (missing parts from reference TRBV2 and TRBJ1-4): EPEVTQTPSHQVTQMGQEVILRCVPISNHLYFYWYRQILGQKVEFLVSFYNNEISEKSEIFDDQFSVERPDGSNFTLKIRSTKLEDSAMYFCASSVGTATNEKLFFGSGTQLSVL.

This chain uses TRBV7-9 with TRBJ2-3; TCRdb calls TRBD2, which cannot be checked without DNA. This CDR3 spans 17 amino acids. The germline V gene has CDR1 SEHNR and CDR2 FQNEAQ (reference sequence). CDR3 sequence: CASRSPYSGLDTDTQYF. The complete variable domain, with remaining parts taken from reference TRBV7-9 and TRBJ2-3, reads DTGVSQNPRHKITKRGQNVTFRCDPISEHNRLYWYRQTLGQGPEFLTYFQNEAQLEKSRLLSDRFSAERPKGSFSTLEIQRTEQGDSAMYLCASRSPYSGLDTDTQYFGPGTRLTVL.

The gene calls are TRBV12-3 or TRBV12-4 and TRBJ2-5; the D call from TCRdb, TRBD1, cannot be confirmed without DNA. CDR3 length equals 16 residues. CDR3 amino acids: CASSLERDVFQETQYF.

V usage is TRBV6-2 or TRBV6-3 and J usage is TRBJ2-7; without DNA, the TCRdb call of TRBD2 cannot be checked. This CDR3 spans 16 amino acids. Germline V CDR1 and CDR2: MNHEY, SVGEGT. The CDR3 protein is CASSPYGAGEVYEQYF.

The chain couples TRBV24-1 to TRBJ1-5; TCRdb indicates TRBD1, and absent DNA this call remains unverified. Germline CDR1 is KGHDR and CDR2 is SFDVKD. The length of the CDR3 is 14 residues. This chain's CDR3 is CATRGGIFNQPQHF.

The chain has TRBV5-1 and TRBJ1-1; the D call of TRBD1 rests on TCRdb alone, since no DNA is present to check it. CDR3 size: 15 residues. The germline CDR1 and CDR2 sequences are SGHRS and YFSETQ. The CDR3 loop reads CASSLGQGGSTEAFF.

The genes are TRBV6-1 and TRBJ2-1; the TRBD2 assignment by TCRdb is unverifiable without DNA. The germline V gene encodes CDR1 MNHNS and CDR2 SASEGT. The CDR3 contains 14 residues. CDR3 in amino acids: CASSVPGLAYEQFF.

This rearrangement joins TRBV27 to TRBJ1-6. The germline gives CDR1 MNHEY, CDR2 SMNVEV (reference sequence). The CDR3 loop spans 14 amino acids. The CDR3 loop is CASSLSSGIPPLHF.

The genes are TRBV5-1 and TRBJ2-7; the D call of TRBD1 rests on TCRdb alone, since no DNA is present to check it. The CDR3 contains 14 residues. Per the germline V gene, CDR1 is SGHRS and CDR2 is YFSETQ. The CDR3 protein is CASSHGQGVGEQYF.

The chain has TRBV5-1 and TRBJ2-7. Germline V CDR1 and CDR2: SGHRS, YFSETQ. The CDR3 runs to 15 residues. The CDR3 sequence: CASSLVGGSNYEQYF. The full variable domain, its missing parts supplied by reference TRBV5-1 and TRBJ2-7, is KAGVTQTPRYLIKTRGQQVTLSCSPISGHRSVSWYQQTPGQGLQFLFEYFSETQRNKGNFPGRFSGRQFSNSRSEMNVSTLELGDSALYLCASSLVGGSNYEQYFGPGTRLTVT.

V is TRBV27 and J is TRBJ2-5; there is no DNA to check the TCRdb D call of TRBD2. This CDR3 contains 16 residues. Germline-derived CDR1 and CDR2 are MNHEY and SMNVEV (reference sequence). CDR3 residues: CASSLITRGSQETQYF.

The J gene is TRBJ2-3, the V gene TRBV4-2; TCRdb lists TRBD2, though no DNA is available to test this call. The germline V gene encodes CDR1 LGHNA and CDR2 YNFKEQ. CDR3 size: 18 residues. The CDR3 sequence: CASSQGPGLAGVTDTQYF.

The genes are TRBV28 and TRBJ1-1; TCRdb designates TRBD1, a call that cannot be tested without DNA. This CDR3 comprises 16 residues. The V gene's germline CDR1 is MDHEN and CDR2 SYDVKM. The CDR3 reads CASSFRTGRGDTEAFF.

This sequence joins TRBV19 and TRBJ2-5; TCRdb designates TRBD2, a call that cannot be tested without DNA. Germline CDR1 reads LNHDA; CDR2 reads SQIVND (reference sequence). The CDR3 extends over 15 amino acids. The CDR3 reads CASSIRTALQETQYF. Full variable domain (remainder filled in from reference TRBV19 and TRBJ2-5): DGGITQSPKYLFRKEGQNVTLSCEQNLNHDAMYWYRQDPGQGLRLIYYSQIVNDFQKGDIAEGYSVSREKKESFPLTVTSAQKNPTAFYLCASSIRTALQETQYFGPGTRLLVL.

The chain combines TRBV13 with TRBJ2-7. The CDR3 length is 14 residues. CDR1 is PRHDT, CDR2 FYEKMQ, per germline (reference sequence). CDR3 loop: CASSLSFQSYEQYF.

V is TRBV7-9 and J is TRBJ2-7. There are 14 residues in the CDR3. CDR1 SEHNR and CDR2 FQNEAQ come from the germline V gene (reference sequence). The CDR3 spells CASSLTDSIYEQYF.

CDR3 region: CASSPRGSPNYGYTF. The chain carries TRBV6-5 and TRBJ1-2; TCRdb's assignment of TRBD1 cannot be checked, as there is no DNA. Germline-derived CDR1 and CDR2 are MNHEY and SVGAGI. This CDR3 region has 15 residues.

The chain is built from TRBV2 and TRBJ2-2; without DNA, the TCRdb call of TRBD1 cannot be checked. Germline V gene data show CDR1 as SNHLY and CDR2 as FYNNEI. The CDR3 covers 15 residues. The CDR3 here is CASSNGGRNTGELFF.

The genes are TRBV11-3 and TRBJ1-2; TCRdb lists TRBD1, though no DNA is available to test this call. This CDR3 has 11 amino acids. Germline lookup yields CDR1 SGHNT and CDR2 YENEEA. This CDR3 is CASSREGDYTF.

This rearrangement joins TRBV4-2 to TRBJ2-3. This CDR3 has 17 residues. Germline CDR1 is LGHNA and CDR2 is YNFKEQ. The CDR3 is CASSQLGPSVPTDTQYF.

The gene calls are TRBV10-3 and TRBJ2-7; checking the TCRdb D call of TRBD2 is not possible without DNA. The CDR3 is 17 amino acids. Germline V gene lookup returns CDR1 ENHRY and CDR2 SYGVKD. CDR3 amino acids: CAISGPGLAGASYEQYF.

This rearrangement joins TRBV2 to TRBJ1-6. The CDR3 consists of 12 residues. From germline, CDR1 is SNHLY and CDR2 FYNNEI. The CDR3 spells CASSEDSSPLHF.

This CDR3 reads CSARGTGVSYGYTF. The J gene is TRBJ1-2, the V gene TRBV20-1; there is no DNA to check the TCRdb D call of TRBD1. CDR3 length equals 14 residues. Germline V lookup: CDR1 DFQATT, CDR2 SNEGSKA (reference sequence).

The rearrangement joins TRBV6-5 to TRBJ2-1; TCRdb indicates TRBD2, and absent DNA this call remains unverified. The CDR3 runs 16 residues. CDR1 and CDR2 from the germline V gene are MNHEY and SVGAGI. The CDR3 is CASSYSGGPSYNEQFF.

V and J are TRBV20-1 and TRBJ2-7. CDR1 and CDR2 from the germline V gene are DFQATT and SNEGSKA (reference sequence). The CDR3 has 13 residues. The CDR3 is CSARRRGSHEQYF.

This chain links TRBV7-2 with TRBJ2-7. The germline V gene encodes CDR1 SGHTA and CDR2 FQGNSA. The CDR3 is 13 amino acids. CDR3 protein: CASSAQWGYEQYF. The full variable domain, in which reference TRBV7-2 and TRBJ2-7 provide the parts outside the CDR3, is GAGVSQSPSNKVTEKGKDVELRCDPISGHTALYWYRQSLGQGLEFLIYFQGNSAPDKSGLPSDRFSAERTGGSVSTLTIQRTQQEDSAVYLCASSAQWGYEQYFGPGTRLTVT.

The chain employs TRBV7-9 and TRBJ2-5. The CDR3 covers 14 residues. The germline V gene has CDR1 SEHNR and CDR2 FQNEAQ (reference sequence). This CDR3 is CASRLGVLGETQYF. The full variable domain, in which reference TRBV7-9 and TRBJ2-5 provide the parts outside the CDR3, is DTGVSQNPRHKITKRGQNVTFRCDPISEHNRLYWYRQTLGQGPEFLTYFQNEAQLEKSRLLSDRFSAERPKGSFSTLEIQRTEQGDSAMYLCASRLGVLGETQYFGPGTRLLVL.

The CDR3: CASSAPGQGLYEQYF. The chain recombines TRBV2 with TRBJ2-7; TCRdb designates TRBD1, a call that cannot be tested without DNA. This CDR3 has 15 amino acids. In germline, CDR1 is SNHLY, CDR2 FYNNEI.

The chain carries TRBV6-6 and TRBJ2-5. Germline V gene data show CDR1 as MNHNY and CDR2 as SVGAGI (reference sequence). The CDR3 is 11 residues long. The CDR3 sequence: CASSYWETQYF.

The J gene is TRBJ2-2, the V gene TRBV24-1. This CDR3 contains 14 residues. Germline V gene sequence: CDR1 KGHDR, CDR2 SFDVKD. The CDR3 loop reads CATSDPTEVGELFF.